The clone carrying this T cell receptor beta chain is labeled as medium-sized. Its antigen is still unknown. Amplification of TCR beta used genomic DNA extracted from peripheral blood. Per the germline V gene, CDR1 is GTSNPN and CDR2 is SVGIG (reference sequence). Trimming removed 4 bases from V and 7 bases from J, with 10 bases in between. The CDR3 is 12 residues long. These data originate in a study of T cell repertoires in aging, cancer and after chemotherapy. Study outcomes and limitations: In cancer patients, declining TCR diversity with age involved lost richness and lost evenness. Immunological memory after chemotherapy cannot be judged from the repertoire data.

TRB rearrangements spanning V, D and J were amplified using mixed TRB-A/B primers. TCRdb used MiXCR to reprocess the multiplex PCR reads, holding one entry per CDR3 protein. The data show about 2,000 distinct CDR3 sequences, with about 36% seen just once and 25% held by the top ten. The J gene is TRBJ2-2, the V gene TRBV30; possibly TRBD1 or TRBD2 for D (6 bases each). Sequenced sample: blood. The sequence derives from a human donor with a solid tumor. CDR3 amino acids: CAWNGGGGELFF. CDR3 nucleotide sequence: TGTGCCTGGAATGGAGGGGGCGGGGAGCTGTTTTTT.